This paragraph reports one T cell receptor (beta chain). These data belong to a study of early T cells in non-severe SARS-CoV-2 infection. There are 15 residues in the CDR3. CDR1 and CDR2 (germline): DFQATT, SNEGSKA (reference sequence). The V gene lost 3 bases and the J gene lost 0 bases, with 15 bases spanning the gap. The protocol attached unique molecular identifiers to individual cDNA molecules. TCRdb re-analysed the 5' RACE reads in MiXCR, keeping a single row per CDR3 protein. The repertoire holds around 53,000 distinct CDR3 sequences, roughly an eighth seen once, with about 2.5% in the top ten.

The TCR originated in an adult who was a healthcare worker with PCR-confirmed SARS-CoV-2 infection or an uninfected control (not recorded which). The rearrangement uses TRBV20-1 and TRBJ2-7; D may be TRBD2 (6 bases). Source: whole blood, taken at baseline. Here the CDR3 reads CSARNRGRSSYEQYF. The CDR3, as DNA: TGCAGTGCTAGGAACCGGGGGAGAAGCTCCTACGAGCAGTACTTC.